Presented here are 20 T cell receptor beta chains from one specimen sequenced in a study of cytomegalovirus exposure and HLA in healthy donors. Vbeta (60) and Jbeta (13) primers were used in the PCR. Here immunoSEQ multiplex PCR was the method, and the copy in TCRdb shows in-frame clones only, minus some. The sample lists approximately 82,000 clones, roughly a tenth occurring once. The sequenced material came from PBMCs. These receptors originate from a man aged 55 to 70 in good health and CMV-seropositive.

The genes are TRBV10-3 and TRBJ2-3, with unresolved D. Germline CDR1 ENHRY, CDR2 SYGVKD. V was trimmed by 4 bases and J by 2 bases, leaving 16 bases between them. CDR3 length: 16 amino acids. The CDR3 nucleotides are TGTGCCATCAGTGGCAACCACCAAAGCCTCACAGATACGCAGTATTTT. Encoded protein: CAISGNHQSLTDTQYF.

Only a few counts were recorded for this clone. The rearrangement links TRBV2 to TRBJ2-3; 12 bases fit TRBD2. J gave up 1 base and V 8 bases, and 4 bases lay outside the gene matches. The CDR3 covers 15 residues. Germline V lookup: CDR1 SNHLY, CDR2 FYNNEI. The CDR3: CASHRLAGGTDTQYF. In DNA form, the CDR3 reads TGTGCCAGCCATCGACTAGCGGGGGGCACAGATACGCAGTATTTT.

The CDR3 loop reads CASSTGLAGPSGLEQFF. The CDR3 region has the DNA TGTGCCAGCAGCACAGGACTAGCGGGACCCAGCGGGTTAGAGCAGTTCTTC. This chain links TRBV13 with TRBJ2-1; 12 bases align to TRBD2. This CDR3 has 17 residues. From germline, CDR1 is PRHDT and CDR2 FYEKMQ (reference sequence). Trimming took 5 bases from V and 10 from J; bases not matched to a gene: 15.

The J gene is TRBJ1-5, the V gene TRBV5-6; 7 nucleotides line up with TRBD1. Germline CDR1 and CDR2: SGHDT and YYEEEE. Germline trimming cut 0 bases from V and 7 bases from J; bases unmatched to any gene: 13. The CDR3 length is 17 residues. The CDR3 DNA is TGTGCCAGCAGCTTGGGCCGAGAAAGGGGGCACGGACAGCCCCAGCATTTT. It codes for CASSLGRERGHGQPQHF.

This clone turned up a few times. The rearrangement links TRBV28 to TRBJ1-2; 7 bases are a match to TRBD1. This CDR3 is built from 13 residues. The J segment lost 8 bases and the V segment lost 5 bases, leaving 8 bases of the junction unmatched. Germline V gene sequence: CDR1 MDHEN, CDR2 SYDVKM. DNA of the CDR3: TGTGCCAGCAGTCCCCAGGGGGAGAGGGGCTACACCTTC. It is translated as CASSPQGERGYTF.

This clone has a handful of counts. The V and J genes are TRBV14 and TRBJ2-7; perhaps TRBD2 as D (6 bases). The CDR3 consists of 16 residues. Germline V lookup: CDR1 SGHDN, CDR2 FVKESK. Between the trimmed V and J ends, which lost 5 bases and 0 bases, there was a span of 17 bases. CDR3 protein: CASSFGERRVSYEQYF. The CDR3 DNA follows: TGTGCCAGCAGCTTCGGGGAGCGGAGGGTCTCCTACGAGCAGTACTTC.

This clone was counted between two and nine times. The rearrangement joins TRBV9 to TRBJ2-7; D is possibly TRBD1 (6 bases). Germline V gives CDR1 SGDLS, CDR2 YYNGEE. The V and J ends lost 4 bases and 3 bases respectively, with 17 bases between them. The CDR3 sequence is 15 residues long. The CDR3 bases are TGTGCCAGCAGCTCCTTCCGGGACACCAACTACGAGCAGTACGTC. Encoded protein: CASSSFRDTNYEQYV.

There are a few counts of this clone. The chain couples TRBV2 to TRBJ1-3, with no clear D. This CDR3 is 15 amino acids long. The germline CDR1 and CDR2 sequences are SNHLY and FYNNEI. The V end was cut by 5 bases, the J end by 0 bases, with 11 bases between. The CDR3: CASSLYILSGNTIYF. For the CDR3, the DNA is TGTGCCAGCAGTCTGTACATCCTCTCTGGAAACACCATATATTTT.

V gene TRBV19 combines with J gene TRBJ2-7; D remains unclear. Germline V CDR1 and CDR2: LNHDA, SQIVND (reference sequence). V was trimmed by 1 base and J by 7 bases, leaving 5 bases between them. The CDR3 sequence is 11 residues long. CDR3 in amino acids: CASSIAEEQYF. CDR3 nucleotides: TGTGCCAGTAGTATAGCCGAGGAGCAGTACTTC.

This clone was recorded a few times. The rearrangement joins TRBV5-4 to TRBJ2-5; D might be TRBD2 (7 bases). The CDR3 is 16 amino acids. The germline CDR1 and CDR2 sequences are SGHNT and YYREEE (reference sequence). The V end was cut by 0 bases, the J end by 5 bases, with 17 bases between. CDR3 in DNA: TGTGCCAGCAGCTTGGCCGGTCGGGGGGCGGAGGAGACCCAGTACTTC. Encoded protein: CASSLAGRGAEETQYF.

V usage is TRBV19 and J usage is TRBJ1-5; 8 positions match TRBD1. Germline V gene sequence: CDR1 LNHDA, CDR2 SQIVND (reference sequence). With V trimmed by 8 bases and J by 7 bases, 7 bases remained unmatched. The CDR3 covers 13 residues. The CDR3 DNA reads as TGTGCCAGTCGGACAGGGAATATCCAGCCCCAGCATTTT. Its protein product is CASRTGNIQPQHF.

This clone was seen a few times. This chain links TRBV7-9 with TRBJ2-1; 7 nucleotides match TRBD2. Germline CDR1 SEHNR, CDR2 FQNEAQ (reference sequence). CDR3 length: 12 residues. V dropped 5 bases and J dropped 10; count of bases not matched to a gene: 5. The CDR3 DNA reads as TGTGCCAGCAGCGAGACTAGCCGAGAGCAGTTCTTC. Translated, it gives CASSETSREQFF. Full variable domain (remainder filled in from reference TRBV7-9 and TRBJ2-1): DTGVSQNPRHKITKRGQNVTFRCDPISEHNRLYWYRQTLGQGPEFLTYFQNEAQLEKSRLLSDRFSAERPKGSFSTLEIQRTEQGDSAMYLCASSETSREQFFGPGTRLTVL.

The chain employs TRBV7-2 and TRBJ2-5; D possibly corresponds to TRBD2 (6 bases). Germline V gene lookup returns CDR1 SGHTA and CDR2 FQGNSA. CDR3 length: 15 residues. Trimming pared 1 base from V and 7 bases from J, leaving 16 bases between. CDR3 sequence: CASSLVLGGERTQYF. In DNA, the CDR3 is TGTGCCAGCAGCTTAGTACTGGGAGGTGAAAGGACCCAGTACTTC.

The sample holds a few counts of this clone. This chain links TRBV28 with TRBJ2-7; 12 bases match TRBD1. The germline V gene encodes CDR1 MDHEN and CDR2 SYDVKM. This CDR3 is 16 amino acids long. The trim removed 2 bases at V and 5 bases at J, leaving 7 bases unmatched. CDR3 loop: CASSLPTGTGGNEQYF. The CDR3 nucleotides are TGTGCCAGCAGTTTACCAACCGGGACAGGGGGCAACGAGCAGTACTTC.

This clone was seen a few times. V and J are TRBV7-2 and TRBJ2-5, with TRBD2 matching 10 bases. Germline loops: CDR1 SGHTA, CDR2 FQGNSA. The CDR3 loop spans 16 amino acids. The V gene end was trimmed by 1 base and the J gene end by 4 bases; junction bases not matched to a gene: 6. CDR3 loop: CASSLVASGSRETQYF. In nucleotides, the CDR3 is TGTGCCAGCAGCTTAGTGGCTAGCGGGAGTCGAGAGACCCAGTACTTC.

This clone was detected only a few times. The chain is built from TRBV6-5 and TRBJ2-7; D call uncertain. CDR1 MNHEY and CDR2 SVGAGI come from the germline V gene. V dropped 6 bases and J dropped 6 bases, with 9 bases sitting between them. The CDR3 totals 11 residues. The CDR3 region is CASSSEAEQYF. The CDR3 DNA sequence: TGTGCCAGCAGCTCCGAGGCCGAGCAGTACTTC.

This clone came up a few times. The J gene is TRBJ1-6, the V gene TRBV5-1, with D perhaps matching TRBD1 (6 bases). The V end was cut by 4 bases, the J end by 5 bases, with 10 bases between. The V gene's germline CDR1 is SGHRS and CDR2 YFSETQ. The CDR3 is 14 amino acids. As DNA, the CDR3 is TGCGCCAGCAGCCTCCCAGGGGATAATTCACCCCTCCACTTT. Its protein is CASSLPGDNSPLHF.

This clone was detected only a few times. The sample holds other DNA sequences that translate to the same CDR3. This chain's CDR3 is CSRGTSGGTNTGELFF. The CDR3 bases are TGCAGCAGGGGGACTAGCGGGGGGACTAACACCGGGGAGCTGTTTTTT. V is TRBV29-1 and J is TRBJ2-2; 15 bases line up with TRBD2. V lost 8 bases to trimming and J lost 2 bases; unmatched junction nucleotides: 6. This CDR3 is built from 16 residues. CDR1 and CDR2 from the germline V gene are SQVTM and ANQGSEA.

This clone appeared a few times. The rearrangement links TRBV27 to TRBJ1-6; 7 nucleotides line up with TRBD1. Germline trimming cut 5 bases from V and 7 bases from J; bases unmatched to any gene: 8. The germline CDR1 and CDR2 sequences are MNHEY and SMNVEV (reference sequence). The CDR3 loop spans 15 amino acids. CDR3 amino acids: CASSLLRGQNSPLHF. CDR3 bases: TGTGCCAGCAGTCTCCTGCGGGGACAGAATTCACCCCTCCACTTT.

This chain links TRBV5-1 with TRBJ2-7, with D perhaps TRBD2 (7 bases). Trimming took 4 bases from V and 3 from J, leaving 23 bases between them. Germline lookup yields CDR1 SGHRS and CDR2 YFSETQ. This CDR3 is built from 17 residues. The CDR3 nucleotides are TGCGCCAGCAGCCATTTTTTTACGGACAGCGGGATCTACGAGCAGTACTTC. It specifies CASSHFFTDSGIYEQYF.